Presented here are 30 T cell receptor beta chains from one specimen sequenced in a study of cytomegalovirus exposure and HLA in healthy donors. The PCR employed 60 Vbeta primers together with 13 Jbeta primers. Sequenced by immunoSEQ multiplex PCR; TCRdb stores in-frame clones only, minus some. The table lists roughly 100,000 clones, 70% to 80% of them singletons. The specimen was PBMCs. The receptors shown here come from a young man in good health and CMV-seronegative.

This clone was seen a few times. The gene calls are TRBV4-1 and TRBJ1-4; D remains ambiguous. CDR1 is MGHRA, CDR2 YSYEKL, per germline. V gave up 7 bases and J gave up 6 bases, with 18 bases separating them. CDR3 size: 15 residues. The DNA of the CDR3 is TGCGCCAGCACCTCGACCGGGAAGGTATATGAAAAACTGTTTTTT. This codes for CASTSTGKVYEKLFF.

Written as DNA, the CDR3 is TGTGCCAGCAGTGAATGGTGGGTGTCGCAAACAGCCCCCTACGAGCAGTACTTC. It codes for CASSEWWVSQTAPYEQYF. V usage is TRBV2 and J usage is TRBJ2-7; D is unclear. Germline V lookup: CDR1 SNHLY, CDR2 FYNNEI. Trimming removed 2 bases at V and 2 bases at J, with 22 bases between. The CDR3 loop spans 18 amino acids. The entire variable domain, with the rest obtained from reference TRBV2 and TRBJ2-7, is as follows: EPEVTQTPSHQVTQMGQEVILRCVPISNHLYFYWYRQILGQKVEFLVSFYNNEISEKSEIFDDQFSVERPDGSNFTLKIRSTKLEDSAMYFCASSEWWVSQTAPYEQYFGPGTRLTVT.

This chain uses TRBV29-1 with TRBJ1-5, with no clear D. Trimming left V 0 bases short and J 7 bases short, with 7 bases between. Germline V gene data show CDR1 as SQVTM and CDR2 as ANQGSEA. The CDR3 covers 12 residues. The CDR3 sequence: CSVEDGDQPQHF. The CDR3 DNA follows: TGCAGCGTTGAAGATGGAGACCAGCCCCAGCATTTT.

The chain employs TRBV4-3 and TRBJ2-1, with 8 bases identical to TRBD2. Per the germline V gene, CDR1 is LGHNA and CDR2 is YSLEER. The CDR3 consists of 15 residues. V was clipped by 6 bases and J by 2 bases; unmatched bases: 6. CDR3 nucleotides: TGCGCCAGCAGGGCCCGGGAGGGGCCCTACAATGAGCAGTTCTTC. The encoded protein is CASRAREGPYNEQFF.

As DNA, the CDR3 is TGCAGCGGCGGCCCCACAGATACGCAGTATTTT. As protein: CSGGPTDTQYF. This chain connects TRBV29-1 to TRBJ2-3; D remains unclear. The V end lost 7 bases, the J end lost 2 bases, and 7 bases lay between the germline ends. The CDR3 is 11 amino acids. Germline-derived CDR1 and CDR2 are SQVTM and ANQGSEA.

This clone was counted a few times. The chain carries TRBV9 and TRBJ2-3, with a tentative D call TRBD2 (5 bases). The germline V and J ends were trimmed by 4 bases and 8 bases, with 11 bases remaining between them. The CDR3 is 12 amino acids. The germline V gene has CDR1 SGDLS and CDR2 YYNGEE. CDR3 nucleotide sequence: TGTGCCAGCAGCATACTAGAAGGTACGCAGTATTTT. It is translated as CASSILEGTQYF.

The chain is built from TRBV28 and TRBJ2-5, with unresolved D. With 3 bases removed from V and 6 bases from J, the gap between germline ends came to 2 bases. The CDR3 sequence is 10 residues long. Germline-derived CDR1 and CDR2 are MDHEN and SYDVKM. CDR3 amino acids: CASSFKTQYF. The CDR3 coding sequence is TGTGCCAGCAGTTTCAAGACCCAGTACTTC. The whole variable domain, filled in from reference TRBV28 and TRBJ2-5, reads DVKVTQSSRYLVKRTGEKVFLECVQDMDHENMFWYRQDPGLGLRLIYFSYDVKMKEKGDIPEGYSVSREKKERFSLILESASTNQTSMYLCASSFKTQYFGPGTRLLVL.

This sequence joins TRBV30 and TRBJ1-5, with D perhaps TRBD1 (6 bases). Germline CDR1 is GTSNPN and CDR2 is SVGIG (reference sequence). This CDR3 has 16 amino acids. Trimming cost V 0 bases and J 7 bases, with 19 bases left between them. This CDR3 reads CAWSVRGQRLGQPQHF. The CDR3 region has the DNA TGTGCCTGGAGTGTACGAGGACAGCGGCTGGGCCAGCCCCAGCATTTT.

The V call is TRBV7-9, the J call TRBJ2-3; 9 positions agree with TRBD1. Germline V CDR1 and CDR2: SEHNR, FQNEAQ (reference sequence). The CDR3 has 12 amino acids. The V segment lost 1 base and the J segment 14 bases; nucleotides outside the gene matches: 4. The CDR3 spells CASSLGDRVPYF. CDR3 sequence (DNA): TGTGCCAGCAGCTTAGGGGACAGGGTCCCGTATTTT.

CDR3 loop: CASSWGQGGSPLHF. Here the CDR3 DNA reads TGTGCCAGCAGCTGGGGACAGGGAGGCTCACCCCTCCACTTT. The V call is TRBV9, the J call TRBJ1-6, with 9 positions matching TRBD1. The junction had 6 bases not matched to a gene; V was cut back by 4 bases and J by 10 bases. Per germline, CDR1 SGDLS and CDR2 YYNGEE. CDR3 length equals 14 residues.

The V and J genes are TRBV6-6 and TRBJ1-6; 12 bases map to TRBD1. Looked up from germline, CDR1 is MNHNY and CDR2 is SVGAGI (reference sequence). This CDR3 has 16 amino acids. Trimming removed 5 bases from V and 6 bases from J; junction bases left unmatched: 5. CDR3: CASSTGTGGGNSPLHF. DNA for the CDR3: TGTGCCAGCAGTACCGGGACAGGGGGCGGTAATTCACCCCTCCACTTT.

CDR3 nucleotide sequence: TGTGCCAGCAGTCCTCCGGGACAGAGGTACGAGCAGTACTTC. Amino acids: CASSPPGQRYEQYF. The chain is built from TRBV28 and TRBJ2-7, with 7 bases that match TRBD1. The CDR3 is 14 residues long. V shed 5 bases and J 4 bases; nucleotides not matched to a gene: 8. The germline CDR1 and CDR2 sequences are MDHEN and SYDVKM.

The chain links TRBV5-1 to TRBJ2-7, with TRBD1 matching 9 bases. The ends lost 2 bases at V and 0 bases at J; junction bases unmatched: 3. The CDR3 is 15 residues long. Germline V CDR1 and CDR2: SGHRS, YFSETQ. The CDR3 nucleotides read TGCGCCAGCAGCTTTGGACAGGGGATCTCCTACGAGCAGTACTTC. Protein sequence: CASSFGQGISYEQYF.

V is TRBV9 and J is TRBJ2-3; 10 bases match TRBD1. V lost 7 bases to trimming and J lost 4 bases; unmatched junction nucleotides: 6. Per the germline V gene, CDR1 is SGDLS and CDR2 is YYNGEE. CDR3 length: 14 residues. CDR3: CASQPGQGSDTQYF. CDR3 nucleotide sequence: TGTGCCAGCCAACCGGGACAGGGGTCAGATACGCAGTATTTT.

The gene calls are TRBV28 and TRBJ1-1; possible D gene TRBD1, 5 bases. Trimming removed 3 bases from V and 12 bases from J, with 11 bases in between. CDR3 length: 11 residues. In germline, CDR1 is MDHEN, CDR2 SYDVKM. The CDR3 nucleotides read TGTGCCAGCAGTTTTACGGCAGGGACTTTCTTT. Protein: CASSFTAGTFF.

This chain connects TRBV2 to TRBJ1-1; 8 bases line up with TRBD1. The junction had 3 bases not matched to a gene; V was cut back by 2 bases and J by 4 bases. CDR1 is SNHLY, CDR2 FYNNEI, per germline. The CDR3 consists of 14 residues. CDR3 nucleotide sequence: TGTGCCAGCAGTGAACGACAGGGGACCACTGAAGCTTTCTTT. This encodes CASSERQGTTEAFF. The whole variable domain, remainder taken from reference TRBV2 and TRBJ1-1, is EPEVTQTPSHQVTQMGQEVILRCVPISNHLYFYWYRQILGQKVEFLVSFYNNEISEKSEIFDDQFSVERPDGSNFTLKIRSTKLEDSAMYFCASSERQGTTEAFFGQGTRLTVV.

This clone showed up just once. V usage is TRBV19 and J usage is TRBJ1-1; D is undetermined. The CDR3 extends over 13 amino acids. V was cut by 8 bases and J by 1 base, with 11 bases left in between. Germline-derived CDR1 and CDR2 are LNHDA and SQIVND (reference sequence). Here the CDR3 DNA reads TGTGCCAGTTCCTTCGGCGGGAACACTGAAGCTTTCTTT. This sequence encodes CASSFGGNTEAFF.

The chain has TRBV14 and TRBJ2-1; a possible D gene is TRBD1 (6 bases). Germline values: CDR1 SGHDN, CDR2 FVKESK. This CDR3 region has 20 residues. Trimming removed 1 base at V and 0 bases at J, with 22 bases between. The CDR3 loop reads CASSQGVRRTEDSSYNEQFF. CDR3 sequence (DNA): TGTGCCAGCAGCCAAGGAGTTCGGAGGACAGAGGACAGCTCCTACAATGAGCAGTTCTTC.

The chain couples TRBV2 to TRBJ1-2, with D unclear. V was clipped by 7 bases and J by 5 bases, with 11 bases between them. The CDR3 consists of 12 residues. Germline CDR1 SNHLY, CDR2 FYNNEI. CDR3 in DNA: TGTGCCAGCAATCCAGTCCCATATGGCTACACCTTC. It yields the protein CASNPVPYGYTF.

This clone was observed a few times. The CDR3 bases are TGTGCCAGTAGTATAGACCAGACCGGGACTAGCACAAGGGATGAGCAGTTCTTC. Translated, it gives CASSIDQTGTSTRDEQFF. This chain connects TRBV19 to TRBJ2-1; TRBD2 matches at 9 bases. The CDR3 runs to 18 residues. Losses at the gene ends were 0 bases for V and 8 bases for J; bases not matched to a gene: 14. Germline V gene sequence: CDR1 LNHDA, CDR2 SQIVND (reference sequence). Together with reference TRBV19 and TRBJ2-1, the CDR3 gives the full variable domain: DGGITQSPKYLFRKEGQNVTLSCEQNLNHDAMYWYRQDPGQGLRLIYYSQIVNDFQKGDIAEGYSVSREKKESFPLTVTSAQKNPTAFYLCASSIDQTGTSTRDEQFFGPGTRLTVL.

V usage is TRBV5-1 and J usage is TRBJ2-1; 10 bases are shared with TRBD2. J lost 1 base, V lost 2 bases, and 12 bases had no gene match. The CDR3 contains 19 residues. Germline V gene lookup returns CDR1 SGHRS and CDR2 YFSETQ. The CDR3 coding sequence is TGCGCCAGCAGCTTAACTAGCGGGAATCGATTTATTTCCTACAATGAGCAGTTCTTC. Translation gives CASSLTSGNRFISYNEQFF.

The chain uses TRBV27 and TRBJ1-2; D gene unclear. This CDR3 contains 15 residues. CDR1 MNHEY and CDR2 SMNVEV come from the germline V gene (reference sequence). V was shortened by 3 bases and J by 4 bases, with 15 bases between the two germline ends. The CDR3 protein is CASSFNVGDFYGYTF. In nucleotides, the CDR3 is TGTGCCAGCAGTTTTAATGTCGGGGATTTCTATGGCTACACCTTC.

This clone was found once. This chain uses TRBV5-4 with TRBJ1-2, with 9 bases that match TRBD1. Trimming took 1 base from V and 1 from J; bases not matched to a gene: 11. Germline V gene lookup returns CDR1 SGHNT and CDR2 YYREEE (reference sequence). The CDR3 is made up of 18 amino acids. The CDR3 here is CASSLKLPGQGLNYGYTF. The CDR3 DNA follows: TGTGCCAGCAGCTTGAAGCTTCCGGGACAGGGCCTTAACTATGGCTACACCTTC.

The V gene is TRBV6-4, the J gene TRBJ2-1, with a tentative D call TRBD1 (7 bases). This CDR3 spans 16 amino acids. Per the germline V gene, CDR1 is MRHNA and CDR2 is SNTAGT. V lost 6 bases and J lost 8, with 23 bases in between. The CDR3 loop reads CASSDNPEPGGHEQFF. The CDR3 nucleotides are TGTGCCAGCAGCGATAACCCCGAACCAGGGGGGCATGAGCAGTTCTTC.

Here the CDR3 DNA reads TGTGCCAGTAGTCCCGTCGGCTATGGCTACACCTTC. Its translation is CASSPVGYGYTF. J is TRBJ1-2 and V is TRBV19; no definite D call. From germline, CDR1 is LNHDA and CDR2 SQIVND (reference sequence). The CDR3 has 12 amino acids. Between the trimmed V and J ends, which lost 5 bases and 4 bases, there was a span of 8 bases.

This clone has more than one count but fewer than ten. The chain links TRBV7-2 to TRBJ1-1; no clear D gene. The germline V gene encodes CDR1 SGHTA and CDR2 FQGNSA. The length of the CDR3 is 12 residues. The ends were cut back, 6 bases at V and 1 base at J, with 6 bases in the middle. CDR3 in amino acids: CASRNQNTEAFF. In nucleotides, the CDR3 is TGTGCCAGCAGAAATCAGAACACTGAAGCTTTCTTT.

J is TRBJ2-3 and V is TRBV7-6; no reliable D call. The V end lost 5 bases, the J end lost 0 bases, and 15 bases lay between the germline ends. Germline CDR1 is SGHVS and CDR2 is FNYEAQ. There are 16 residues in the CDR3. CDR3 nucleotide sequence: TGTGCCAGCAGCCCTCGCTCGGTATCTAGCACAGATACGCAGTATTTT. It translates to CASSPRSVSSTDTQYF.

The chain has TRBV7-2 and TRBJ2-7; 9 bases line up with TRBD2. V lost 5 bases, J lost 3 bases, and 8 bases stayed unmatched. The CDR3 runs 15 residues. Germline assignment: CDR1 SGHTA and CDR2 FQGNSA. The chain's CDR3 is CASSPRTSVLYEQYF. DNA of the CDR3: TGTGCCAGCAGCCCACGGACTAGCGTACTCTACGAGCAGTACTTC.

The CDR3 loop is CASSPSITKNIQYF. The CDR3 nucleotides are TGTGCCAGTAGTCCTAGTATAACCAAAAACATTCAGTACTTC. The rearrangement joins TRBV19 to TRBJ2-4; no reliable D call. CDR3 size: 14 residues. Trimming took 5 bases from V and 2 from J, leaving 10 bases between them. Germline loops: CDR1 LNHDA, CDR2 SQIVND (reference sequence).

V is TRBV28 and J is TRBJ2-7; D gene ambiguous. There are 15 residues in the CDR3. V was trimmed by 3 bases and J by 6 bases, leaving 18 bases between them. Germline-derived CDR1 and CDR2 are MDHEN and SYDVKM. The CDR3 spells CASSFNSVALIEQYF. In nucleotides, the CDR3 is TGTGCCAGCAGTTTTAATTCTGTGGCTCTGATCGAGCAGTACTTC.